A single sample gave rise to the 27 T cell receptor beta chains below, sequenced in a study of blood T cells in healthy people across ages. Using a J-beta primer mix together with a sample-barcoded 5' primer, a second PCR was run for roughly 6 to 12 cycles. TCRdb independently ran MiXCR on the 5' RACE reads; one entry per CDR3 protein. The sample lists hundreds of thousands of distinct CDR3 sequences, around two fifths occurring once. The sequenced sample consisted of blood. The receptor source for this set is a man older than 75 in good health.

There are a few counts of this clonotype. The V call is TRBV20-1, the J call TRBJ1-4, with D maybe TRBD1 (5 bases). Per the germline V gene, CDR1 is DFQATT and CDR2 is SNEGSKA (reference sequence). The CDR3 covers 13 residues. Trimming removed 5 bases at V and 4 bases at J, with 11 bases between. The CDR3 loop is CSAGRGDNEKLFF. The CDR3 DNA follows: TGCAGTGCTGGGCGGGGGGATAATGAAAAACTGTTTTTT.

V usage is TRBV11-2 and J usage is TRBJ2-2, with TRBD1 identical over 10 bases. The CDR3 runs 17 residues. Germline V gene sequence: CDR1 SGHAT, CDR2 FQNNGV. Losses at the gene ends were 1 base for V and 6 bases for J; bases not matched to a gene: 8. The CDR3 spells CASSLVGGQGSAGELFF. The CDR3, as DNA: TGTGCCAGCAGCTTAGTAGGGGGACAGGGGTCGGCCGGGGAGCTGTTTTTT.

In this sample, this clonotype turned up many times. The chain carries TRBV20-1 and TRBJ2-1, with TRBD1 matching over 9 bases. Germline CDR1 DFQATT, CDR2 SNEGSKA (reference sequence). This CDR3 comprises 13 residues. With 3 bases clipped from V and 5 bases from J, the junction kept 2 bases outside the gene matches. The CDR3 reads CSASTGGNNEQFF. The CDR3 region has the DNA TGCAGTGCTAGCACAGGGGGCAACAATGAGCAGTTCTTC.

This clonotype has just a few counts. The V and J genes are TRBV5-5 and TRBJ1-5; no reliable D call. Germline loops: CDR1 SGHKS, CDR2 YYEKEE (reference sequence). The CDR3 extends over 14 amino acids. Trimming took 0 bases from V and 1 from J, leaving 5 bases between them. The CDR3 nucleotides are TGTGCCAGCAGCTTGGTACCAAGCAATCAGCCCCAGCATTTT. Translated: CASSLVPSNQPQHF.

This chain joins TRBV28 and TRBJ1-1; 10 bases match TRBD1. V dropped 7 bases and J dropped 5; count of bases not matched to a gene: 13. This CDR3 spans 16 amino acids. Germline assignment: CDR1 MDHEN and CDR2 SYDVKM. In DNA form, the CDR3 reads TGTGCCAGCAAGACAGGGGGCGGGACAGGCAAGACTGAAGCTTTCTTT. Protein sequence: CASKTGGGTGKTEAFF.

This clonotype came up a few times. V and J are TRBV6-5 and TRBJ2-5, with 7 bases that match TRBD2. The CDR3 runs to 15 residues. In germline, CDR1 is MNHEY, CDR2 SVGAGI. Trimming removed 4 bases from V and 2 bases from J; junction bases left unmatched: 7. CDR3 amino acids: CASSWEGRKQETQYF. The DNA of the CDR3 is TGTGCCAGCAGTTGGGAGGGGCGTAAACAAGAGACCCAGTACTTC.

The CDR3 coding sequence is TGTGCCAGCAGCCAAGATATAGCGGGGGGTCGCTGGGAGCAGTACTTC. This sequence encodes CASSQDIAGGRWEQYF. The chain recombines TRBV3-1 with TRBJ2-7, with 10 bases lining up with TRBD2. The germline gives CDR1 LGHDT, CDR2 YNNKEL (reference sequence). Trimming took 0 bases from V and 7 from J; bases not matched to a gene: 9. The CDR3 spans 16 residues.

This clonotype came up a few times. The CDR3 region is CSVGDRGKPNTEAFF. The DNA of the CDR3 is TGCAGCGTTGGAGACAGGGGTAAACCGAACACTGAAGCTTTCTTT. V is TRBV29-1 and J is TRBJ1-1; TRBD1 aligns across 8 bases. This CDR3 comprises 15 residues. CDR1 is SQVTM, CDR2 ANQGSEA, per germline. Unmatched junction bases numbered 8, after V lost 4 bases and J lost 1 base.

This clonotype has just a few counts. V usage is TRBV4-3 and J usage is TRBJ2-1; 8 bases map to TRBD2. In germline, CDR1 is LGHNA, CDR2 YSLEER. The ends lost 0 bases at V and 7 bases at J; junction bases unmatched: 11. CDR3 length: 17 amino acids. CDR3 DNA: TGCGCCAGCAGCCAAGATTTGTCAGGACTAGCCTGGAATGAGCAGTTCTTC. Translating it yields CASSQDLSGLAWNEQFF.

The chain recombines TRBV12-5 with TRBJ2-3, with D perhaps matching TRBD1 (8 bases). Germline lookup yields CDR1 LGHNT and CDR2 FRNRAP. The V end lost 6 bases, the J end lost 1 base, and 17 bases lay between the germline ends. The CDR3 is made up of 16 amino acids. CDR3 nucleotides: TGTGCTAGTGGCGGGTATACAGGGGGGGGCACAGATACGCAGTATTTT. It encodes CASGGYTGGGTDTQYF.

On this clonotype itself: One end of the junction fails to match germline, which may point to a read error. V is TRBV7-2 and J is TRBJ2-1, with 12 positions matching TRBD2. There are 15 residues in the CDR3. Germline CDR1 SGHTA, CDR2 FQGNSA. The CDR3 spells CASSLASGGGNEQFF. The CDR3 bases are TGTGCCAGCAGTTTAGCTAGCGGGGGGGGGAATGAGCAGTTCTTC.

The CDR3 DNA follows: TGCGCCAGCAGCCATGACAGGGGGCCCCAAAGCTCCTACAATGAGCAGTACTTC. This translates into CASSHDRGPQSSYNEQYF. The J gene is TRBJ2-1, the V gene TRBV4-1; the match to TRBD1 covers 10 bases. The end of the DNA fits TRBJ2-7 better, so the J call may be wrong. CDR3 length: 18 amino acids. Germline CDR1 reads MGHRA; CDR2 reads YSYEKL.

This clonotype has a count of ten or more. This chain uses TRBV7-9 with TRBJ2-3; D gene uncertain. The CDR3 runs 13 residues. Germline V lookup: CDR1 SEHNR, CDR2 FQNEAQ (reference sequence). With 5 bases removed from V and 6 bases from J, the gap between germline ends came to 12 bases. DNA of the CDR3: TGTGCCAGCAGCCCCAAGGGCCCCGATACGCAGTATTTT. This codes for CASSPKGPDTQYF. Full variable domain (outside the CDR3, taken from reference TRBV7-9 and TRBJ2-3): DTGVSQNPRHKITKRGQNVTFRCDPISEHNRLYWYRQTLGQGPEFLTYFQNEAQLEKSRLLSDRFSAERPKGSFSTLEIQRTEQGDSAMYLCASSPKGPDTQYFGPGTRLTVL.

The chain has TRBV6-2 or TRBV6-3 and TRBJ2-2; D is ambiguous. The V and J ends lost 6 bases and 0 bases respectively, with 14 bases between them. This CDR3 is 16 amino acids long. CDR1 is MNHEY and CDR2 is SVGEGT in the germline V gene. CDR3 sequence (DNA): TGTGCCAGCAGGACGCCGGCGCCGGCGAACACCGGGGAGCTGTTTTTT. Translated: CASRTPAPANTGELFF.

This clonotype was counted a few times. The chain couples TRBV10-3 to TRBJ2-7; 9 bases match TRBD1. The CDR3 has 14 residues. Germline loops: CDR1 ENHRY, CDR2 SYGVKD. Unmatched junction bases numbered 7, after V lost 5 bases and J lost 5 bases. The DNA of the CDR3 is TGTGCCATCAGTTTCGGGACAGGGAGTGACGAGCAGTACTTC. Amino acids: CAISFGTGSDEQYF.

This clonotype turned up a few times. The chain joins TRBV7-2 to TRBJ2-7; 9 positions match TRBD1. Germline assignment: CDR1 SGHTA and CDR2 FQGNSA. Trimming at V came to 7 bases and at J to 3 bases, leaving 10 bases not matched to a gene. This CDR3 has 15 amino acids. This CDR3 is CASTVRGTGYYEQYF. CDR3 DNA sequence: TGTGCCAGCACCGTCCGGGGGACAGGGTACTACGAGCAGTACTTC.

This clonotype was seen once. This rearrangement joins TRBV6-1 to TRBJ2-3; 8 nucleotides agree with TRBD1. With 6 bases clipped from V and 1 base from J, the junction kept 6 bases outside the gene matches. Germline V gene sequence: CDR1 MNHNS, CDR2 SASEGT. The CDR3 has 15 residues. The CDR3 loop reads CASSDVGQGTDTQYF. The CDR3 DNA reads as TGTGCCAGCAGCGACGTGGGACAGGGCACAGATACGCAGTATTTT.

This clonotype was picked up a small number of times. The chain uses TRBV6-2 or TRBV6-3 and TRBJ2-1; no definite D call. Germline V gene lookup returns CDR1 MNHEY and CDR2 SVGEGT. V lost 8 bases to trimming and J lost 12 bases, with 23 bases between them. The length of the CDR3 is 14 residues. This CDR3 reads CASAQTGSFQMQFF. In nucleotides, the CDR3 is TGTGCCAGCGCCCAAACCGGCAGTTTCCAAATGCAGTTCTTC.

This clonotype was recorded a few times. The chain is built from TRBV28 and TRBJ2-3; 9 nucleotides match TRBD2. The CDR3 is 16 amino acids. Germline V CDR1 and CDR2: MDHEN, SYDVKM. The V and J ends lost 6 bases and 3 bases, in that order; junction bases with no gene match: 10. CDR3 region: CASRKAGTSRTDTQYF. The CDR3 DNA reads as TGTGCCAGCAGGAAAGCCGGGACTAGCCGTACAGATACGCAGTATTTT.

This clonotype has a handful of counts. The chain combines TRBV5-1 with TRBJ2-4; 9 bases align to TRBD2. The J call is in doubt because the DNA end fits TRBJ2-7 better. The CDR3 extends over 14 amino acids. Germline V CDR1 and CDR2: SGHRS, YFSETQ. This CDR3 is CASSLVAGEVEQYF. CDR3 nucleotides: TGCGCCAGCAGCTTAGTAGCGGGGGAGGTCGAGCAGTACTTC.

Here the CDR3 DNA reads TGCGCCAGCAGCATAGACAGGGGTGACTACGAGCAGTACTTC. It specifies CASSIDRGDYEQYF. V is TRBV5-1 and J is TRBJ2-7; 8 bases are shared with TRBD1. The CDR3 has 14 amino acids. Germline lookup yields CDR1 SGHRS and CDR2 YFSETQ. With V trimmed by 4 bases and J by 3 bases, 6 bases remained unmatched.

This clonotype was seen ten or more times. This chain joins TRBV4-3 and TRBJ2-1; TRBD1 aligns across 11 bases. V was pared by 0 bases and J by 6 bases, with 4 bases of the junction left unmatched. Germline CDR1 reads LGHNA; CDR2 reads YSLEER. This CDR3 contains 16 residues. The CDR3 region is CASSQDWGTGGNEQFF. The CDR3 coding sequence is TGCGCCAGCAGCCAAGATTGGGGGACAGGGGGCAATGAGCAGTTCTTC.

The chain combines TRBV3-1 with TRBJ2-3; no reliable D call. The CDR3 loop spans 15 amino acids. Germline V gene data show CDR1 as LGHDT and CDR2 as YNNKEL (reference sequence). V was cut by 1 base and J by 4 bases, with 12 bases left in between. The CDR3 DNA reads as TGTGCCAGCAGCCAAGTCCCCACCCAACCAGATACGCAGTATTTT. Translation gives CASSQVPTQPDTQYF.

This clonotype was seen a handful of times. The rearrangement links TRBV24-1 to TRBJ2-4; 8 nucleotides align to TRBD1. J gave up 9 bases and V 4 bases, and 10 bases lay outside the gene matches. Germline V gene sequence: CDR1 KGHDR, CDR2 SFDVKD. This CDR3 region has 15 residues. The CDR3 sequence is CATSDSGTGLSIQYF. The CDR3 DNA is TGTGCCACCAGTGACTCCGGGACAGGCTTATCCATTCAGTACTTC.

This clonotype was seen a few times. The V and J genes are TRBV28 and TRBJ2-5; tentative D call: TRBD1 (6 bases). V shed 2 bases and J shed 0 bases, with 13 bases lying between them. The CDR3 spans 16 residues. CDR1 and CDR2 (germline): MDHEN, SYDVKM. The CDR3, as DNA: TGTGCCAGCAGTTTACCGGGACACTTGTACCAAGAGACCCAGTACTTC. Translation: CASSLPGHLYQETQYF.

The chain carries TRBV28 and TRBJ2-3, with 10 bases aligning to TRBD2. There are 17 residues in the CDR3. With 7 bases clipped from V and 0 bases from J, the junction kept 10 bases outside the gene matches. Germline CDR1 is MDHEN and CDR2 is SYDVKM. The CDR3 nucleotides read TGTGCCAGCAACTCCGATAGGACTAGCGGCAGCACAGATACGCAGTATTTT. It is translated as CASNSDRTSGSTDTQYF.

The chain employs TRBV20-1 and TRBJ2-7, with TRBD2 matching 8 bases. The J call is doubtful: the DNA matches TRBJ2-5 better. Per the germline V gene, CDR1 is DFQATT and CDR2 is SNEGSKA (reference sequence). The CDR3 consists of 15 residues. Written as DNA, the CDR3 is TGCAGTGCTAGAGATCTAGGTAGCGGGATAGAGACCCAGTACTTC. Residues: CSARDLGSGIETQYF.